The sequence of this TCR beta chain was determined in a study of response to subunit inactivated influenza vaccine. General study points: There was a suggestion from the authors that each seasonal influenza vaccination recruits few new T cells.

The V gene lost 6 bases and the J gene lost 0 bases, with 14 bases spanning the gap. The length of the CDR3 is 15 residues. TCRdb itself ran the RT-PCR reads through MiXCR, one entry per CDR3 protein. The data contain 630,000 or so distinct CDR3 sequences, around 16% of them singletons. Points on this clonotype: The antigen is not known.

This sequence originates from a man aged 50 or older who received an inactivated influenza vaccine. The sequencing here drew on PBMCs from blood, taken 11 to 12 days after vaccination. The J gene is TRBJ1-1, the V gene TRBV12-3 or TRBV12-4; the D is unclear. The CDR3 loop is CASSLPGRLNTEAFF. CDR3 coding DNA: TGTGCCAGCAGCCTCCCCGGCAGGTTGAACACTGAAGCTTTCTTT.